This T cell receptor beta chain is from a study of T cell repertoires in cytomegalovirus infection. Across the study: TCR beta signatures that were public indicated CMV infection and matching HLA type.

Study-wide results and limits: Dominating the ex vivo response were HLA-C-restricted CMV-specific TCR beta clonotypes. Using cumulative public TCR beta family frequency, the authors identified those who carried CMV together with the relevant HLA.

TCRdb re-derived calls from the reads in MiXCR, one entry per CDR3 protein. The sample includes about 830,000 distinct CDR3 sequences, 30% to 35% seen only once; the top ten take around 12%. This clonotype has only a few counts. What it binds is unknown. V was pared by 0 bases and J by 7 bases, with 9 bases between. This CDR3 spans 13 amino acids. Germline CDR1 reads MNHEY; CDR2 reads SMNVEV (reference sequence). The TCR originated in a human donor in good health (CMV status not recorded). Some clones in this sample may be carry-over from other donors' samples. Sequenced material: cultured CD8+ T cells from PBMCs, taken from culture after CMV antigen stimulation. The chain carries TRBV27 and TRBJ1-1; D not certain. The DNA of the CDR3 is TGTGCCAGCAGTTTATCTAGGGCCTATGAAGCTTTCTTT. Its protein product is CASSLSRAYEAFF.